The subject of this entry is one TCR beta chain. What it binds is unknown. This specimen comes from a study of T cell responses to AZD1222 COVID-19 vaccine. Germline V CDR1 and CDR2: MDHEN, SYDVKM. Trimming removed 5 bases at V and 4 bases at J, with 6 bases between. This CDR3 region has 12 residues. Study findings and constraints: The donors showed a predominance of white British ancestry and of females, with possible underestimation of clonal diversity.

TCRdb's table, derived via immunoSEQ multiplex PCR, lists solely in-frame clones and lacks some. The sample shows some 170,000 clones, 85% to 90% of them seen only once. Sequenced here: peripheral blood, sampled 28 days after the second dose of the MenACWY control vaccine. V gene TRBV28 combines with J gene TRBJ1-5; no definite D call. This clonotype was obtained from an adult who received the MenACWY meningococcal vaccine as a control. CDR3 residues: CASSLTNQPQHF. The CDR3 DNA reads TGTGCCAGCAGTCTCACAAATCAGCCCCAGCATTTT.